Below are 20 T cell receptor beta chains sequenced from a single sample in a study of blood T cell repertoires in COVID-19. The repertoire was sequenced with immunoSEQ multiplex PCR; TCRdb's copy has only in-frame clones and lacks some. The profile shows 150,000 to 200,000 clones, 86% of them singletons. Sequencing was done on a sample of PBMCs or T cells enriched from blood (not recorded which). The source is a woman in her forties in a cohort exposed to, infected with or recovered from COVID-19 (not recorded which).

The CDR3 DNA follows: TGTGCCAGCAGTTTAGCGGGGGCCTCCAATACGCAGTATTTT. Translation: CASSLAGASNTQYF. The rearrangement joins TRBV27 to TRBJ2-3; a possible D gene is TRBD2 (7 bases). Germline V lookup: CDR1 MNHEY, CDR2 SMNVEV (reference sequence). The CDR3 covers 14 residues. Trimming took 2 bases from V and 7 from J, leaving 13 bases between them.

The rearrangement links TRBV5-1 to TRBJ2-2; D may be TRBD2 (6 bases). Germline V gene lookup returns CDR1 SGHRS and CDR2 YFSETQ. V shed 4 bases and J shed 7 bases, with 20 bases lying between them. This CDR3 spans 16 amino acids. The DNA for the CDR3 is TGCGCCAGCAGCCCGCGGGACGGCGGGAAGGGCGGGGAGCTGTTTTTT. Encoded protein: CASSPRDGGKGGELFF.

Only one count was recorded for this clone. The chain's CDR3 is CASSPRSSGGPSYEQYF. CDR3 sequence (DNA): TGTGCCAGCAGCCCCCGATCTAGCGGGGGACCCTCCTACGAGCAGTACTTC. The rearrangement uses TRBV3-1 (or the pseudogene TRBV3-2) and TRBJ2-7, with 10 positions matching TRBD2. Germline CDR1 is LGHDT and CDR2 is YNNKEL (reference sequence). The length of the CDR3 is 17 residues. The V segment lost 4 bases and the J segment 0 bases; nucleotides outside the gene matches: 9.

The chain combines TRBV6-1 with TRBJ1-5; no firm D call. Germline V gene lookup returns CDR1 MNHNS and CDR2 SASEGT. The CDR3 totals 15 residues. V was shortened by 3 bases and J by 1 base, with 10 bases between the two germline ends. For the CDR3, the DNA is TGTGCCAGCAGTGATGTAGGCAGGAGCAATCAGCCCCAGCATTTT. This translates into CASSDVGRSNQPQHF.

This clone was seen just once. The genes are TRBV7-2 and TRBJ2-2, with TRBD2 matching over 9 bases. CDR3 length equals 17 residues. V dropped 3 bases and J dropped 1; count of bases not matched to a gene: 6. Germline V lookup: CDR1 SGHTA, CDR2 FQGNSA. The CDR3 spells CASSLPRLAENTGELFF. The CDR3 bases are TGTGCCAGCAGCTTGCCCAGACTAGCGGAGAACACCGGGGAGCTGTTTTTT.

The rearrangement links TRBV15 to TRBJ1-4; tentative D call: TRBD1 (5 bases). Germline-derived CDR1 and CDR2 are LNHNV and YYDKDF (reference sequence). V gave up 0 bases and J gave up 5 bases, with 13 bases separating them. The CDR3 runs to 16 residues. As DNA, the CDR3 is TGTGCCACCAGCAGAGACAGGTGGGAGGGGAATGAAAAACTGTTTTTT. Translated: CATSRDRWEGNEKLFF.

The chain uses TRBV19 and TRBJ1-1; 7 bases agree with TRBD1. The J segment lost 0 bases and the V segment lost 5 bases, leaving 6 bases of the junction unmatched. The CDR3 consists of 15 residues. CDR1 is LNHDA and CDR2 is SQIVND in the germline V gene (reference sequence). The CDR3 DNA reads TGTGCCAGTAGTCCCAGGACAGGCTTGAACACTGAAGCTTTCTTT. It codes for CASSPRTGLNTEAFF.

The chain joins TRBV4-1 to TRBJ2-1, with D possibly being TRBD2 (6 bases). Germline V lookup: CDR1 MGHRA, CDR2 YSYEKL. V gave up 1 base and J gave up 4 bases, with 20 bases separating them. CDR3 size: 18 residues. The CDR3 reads CASSQVDRGAPLYNEQFF. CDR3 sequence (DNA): TGCGCCAGCAGCCAAGTTGATCGCGGGGCCCCCCTTTACAATGAGCAGTTCTTC.

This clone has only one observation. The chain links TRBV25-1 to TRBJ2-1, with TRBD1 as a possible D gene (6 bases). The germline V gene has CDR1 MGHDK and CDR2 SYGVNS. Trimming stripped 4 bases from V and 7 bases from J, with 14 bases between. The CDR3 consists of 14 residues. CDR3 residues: CASSVQGTRNEQFF. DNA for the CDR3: TGTGCCAGCAGTGTACAGGGAACGAGGAATGAGCAGTTCTTC.

CDR3 DNA: TGTGCCAGCAGCTTAGGGGCAGAAGAGACCCAGTACTTC. It codes for CASSLGAEETQYF. V gene TRBV7-9 combines with J gene TRBJ2-5; no clear D gene. Trimming took 1 base from V and 3 from J, leaving 6 bases between them. The CDR3 has 13 amino acids. Germline CDR1 SEHNR, CDR2 FQNEAQ (reference sequence).

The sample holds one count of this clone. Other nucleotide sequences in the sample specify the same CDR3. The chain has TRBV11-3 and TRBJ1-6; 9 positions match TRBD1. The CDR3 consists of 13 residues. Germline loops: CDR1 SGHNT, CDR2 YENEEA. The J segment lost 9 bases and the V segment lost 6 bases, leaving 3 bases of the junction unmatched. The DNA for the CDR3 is TGTGCCAGCAGACAGGGGGCCGCTTCACCCCTCCACTTT. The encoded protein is CASRQGAASPLHF.

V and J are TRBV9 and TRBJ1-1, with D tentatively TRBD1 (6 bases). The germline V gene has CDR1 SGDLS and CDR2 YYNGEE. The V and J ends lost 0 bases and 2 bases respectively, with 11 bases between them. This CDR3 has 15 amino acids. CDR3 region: CASSVGGQINTEAFF. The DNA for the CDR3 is TGTGCCAGCAGCGTAGGGGGGCAGATCAACACTGAAGCTTTCTTT.

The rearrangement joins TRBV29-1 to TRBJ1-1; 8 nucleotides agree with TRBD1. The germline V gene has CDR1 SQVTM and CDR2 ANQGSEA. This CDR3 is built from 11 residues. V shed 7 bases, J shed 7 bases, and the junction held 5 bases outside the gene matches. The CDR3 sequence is CSGDRGVEAFF. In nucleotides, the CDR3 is TGCAGCGGTGACAGGGGTGTTGAAGCTTTCTTT.

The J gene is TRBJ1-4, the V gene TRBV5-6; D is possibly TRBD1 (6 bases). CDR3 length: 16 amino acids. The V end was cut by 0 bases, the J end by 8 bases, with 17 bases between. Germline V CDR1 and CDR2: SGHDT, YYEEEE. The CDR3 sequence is CASSLASTGFGEKLFF. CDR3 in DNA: TGTGCCAGCAGCTTGGCCTCCACAGGGTTCGGGGAAAAACTGTTTTTT.

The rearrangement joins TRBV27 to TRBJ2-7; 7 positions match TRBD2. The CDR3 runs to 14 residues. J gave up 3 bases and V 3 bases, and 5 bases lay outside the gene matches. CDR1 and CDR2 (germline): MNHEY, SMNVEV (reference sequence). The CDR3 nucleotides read TGTGCCAGCAGTTTGAAGCGGGGAATCTACGAGCAGTACTTC. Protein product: CASSLKRGIYEQYF.

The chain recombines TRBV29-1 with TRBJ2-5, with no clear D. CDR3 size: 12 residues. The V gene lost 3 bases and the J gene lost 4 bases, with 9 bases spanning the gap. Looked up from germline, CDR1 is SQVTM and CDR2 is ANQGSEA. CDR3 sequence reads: CSVEGFRETQYF. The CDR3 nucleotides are TGCAGCGTTGAGGGCTTTCGAGAGACCCAGTACTTC.

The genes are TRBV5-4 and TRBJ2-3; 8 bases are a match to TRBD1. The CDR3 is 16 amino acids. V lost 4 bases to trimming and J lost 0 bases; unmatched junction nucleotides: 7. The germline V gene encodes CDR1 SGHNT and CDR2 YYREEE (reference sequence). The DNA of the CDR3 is TGTGCCAGCAGCGTACGGACAGGGTTTAGCACAGATACGCAGTATTTT. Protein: CASSVRTGFSTDTQYF.

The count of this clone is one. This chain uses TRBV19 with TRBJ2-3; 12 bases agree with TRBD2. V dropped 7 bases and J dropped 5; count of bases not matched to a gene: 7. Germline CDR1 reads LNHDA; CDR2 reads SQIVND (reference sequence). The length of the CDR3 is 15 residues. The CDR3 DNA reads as TGTGCCAGTACCTCTAGCGGGAGGGCAGGAGATACGCAGTATTTT. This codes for CASTSSGRAGDTQYF.

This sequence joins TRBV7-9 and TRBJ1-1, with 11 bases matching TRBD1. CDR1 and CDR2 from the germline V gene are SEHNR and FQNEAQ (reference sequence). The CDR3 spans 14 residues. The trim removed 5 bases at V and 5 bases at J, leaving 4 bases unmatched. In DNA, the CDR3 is TGTGCCAGCAGCCCGGGACAGGGGGTTACTGAAGCTTTCTTT. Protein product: CASSPGQGVTEAFF. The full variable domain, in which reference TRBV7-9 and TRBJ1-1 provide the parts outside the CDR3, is DTGVSQNPRHKITKRGQNVTFRCDPISEHNRLYWYRQTLGQGPEFLTYFQNEAQLEKSRLLSDRFSAERPKGSFSTLEIQRTEQGDSAMYLCASSPGQGVTEAFFGQGTRLTVV.

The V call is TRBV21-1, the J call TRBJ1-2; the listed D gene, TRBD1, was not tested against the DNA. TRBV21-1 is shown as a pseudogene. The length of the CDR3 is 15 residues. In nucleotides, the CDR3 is TGTGCCAGCAGCAAAGTGACAGGGCACGACTATGGCTACACCTTC. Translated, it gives CASSKVTGHDYGYTF.